The rows below give T cell receptor beta chains drawn from one sample of a study of blood T cells in healthy people across ages. TCRdb itself ran the 5' RACE reads through MiXCR, one entry per CDR3 protein. The sample contains 1.4 million or so distinct CDR3 sequences, about 45% of which appear only once. Sequencing was performed on blood. The receptors shown here come from a woman aged 18 to 35 in good health. The CDR3 runs from the conserved cysteine through the conserved F or W. The D gene is left open where the match is weak. Clone size is stated in some rows and not others, as once, few, many or a class when expanded.

j_call clone_size v_call d_call cdr3_aa cdr3_nt
TRBJ2-3 NA TRBV4-3 NA CASSPTFYTSTDTQYF TGCGCCAGCAGCCCCACATTCTACACTAGCACAGATACGCAGTATTTT
TRBJ2-6 NA TRBV20-1 TRBD1 CSARQQGLGANVLTF TGCAGTGCTAGACAACAGGGGCTCGGGGCCAACGTCCTGACTTTC
TRBJ2-3 many TRBV9 TRBD2 CASSPRTSGTDTQYF TGTGCCAGCAGTCCACGGACTAGCGGCACAGATACGCAGTATTTT
TRBJ2-5 few TRBV20-1 TRBD1 CSARDRVRETQYF TGCAGTGCAAGGGACAGGGTGAGGGAGACCCAGTACTTC
TRBJ2-5 NA TRBV20-1 TRBD2 CSARPSGETQYF TGCAGTGCTAGACCTAGCGGGGAGACCCAGTACTTC
TRBJ2-4 many TRBV11-2 NA CASSFSGGADIQYF TGTGCCAGCAGCTTCTCGGGGGGCGCGGACATTCAGTACTTC
TRBJ2-5 NA TRBV4-1 TRBD2 CASSQDPSGNQETQYF TGCGCCAGCAGCCAAGATCCTAGCGGGAACCAAGAGACCCAGTACTTC
TRBJ2-1 NA TRBV20-1 TRBD1 CSAGTGGNEQFF TGCAGTGCTGGGACAGGGGGTAATGAGCAGTTCTTC
TRBJ2-7 few TRBV9 NA CASSVVSGDEQYF TGTGCCAGCAGCGTAGTATCGGGGGACGAGCAGTACTTC
TRBJ2-7 NA TRBV20-1 TRBD2 CSARLSGGLSYEQYF TGCAGTGCTAGGCTAAGCGGGGGCCTCTCCTACGAGCAGTACTTC
TRBJ2-1 few TRBV20-1 NA CSAVDGRRYNEQFF TGCAGTGCAGTTGACGGACGCCGCTACAATGAGCAGTTCTTC
TRBJ2-1 NA TRBV14 TRBD2 CASSHRGTSLGNEQFF TGTGCCAGCAGCCATCGCGGGACTAGTCTTGGCAATGAGCAGTTCTTC
TRBJ2-3 few TRBV11-2 NA CASSLWKDTQYF TGTGCCAGCAGCTTATGGAAAGATACGCAGTATTTT
TRBJ1-6 NA TRBV12-3/TRBV12-4 NA CASSPPSGGRTLHF TGTGCCAGCAGTCCCCCGTCCGGGGGACGCACCCTCCACTTT
TRBJ2-5 few TRBV27 NA CASSSSGTTGETQYF TGTGCCAGCAGTTCGTCCGGGACTACAGGGGAGACCCAGTACTTC
TRBJ1-1 few TRBV7-2 NA CASSYGPTASSEAFF TGTGCCAGCAGCTATGGACCTACCGCTTCCTCTGAAGCTTTCTTT
TRBJ1-2 NA TRBV4-3 TRBD1 CASSQDSSGTGVGYTF TGCGCCAGCAGCCAAGATTCCTCCGGGACAGGGGTCGGCTACACCTTC
TRBJ2-5 once TRBV20-1 TRBD1 CSATSPGQGSSERYF TGCAGTGCCACTTCCCCGGGACAGGGCTCCTCCGAGCGGTACTTC
TRBJ2-7 NA TRBV7-2 NA CASSSGFHNYEQYF TGTGCCAGCAGCTCGGGGTTCCACAACTACGAGCAGTACTTC
TRBJ2-5 few TRBV12-3/TRBV12-4 NA CASSLEEGSGRETQYF TGTGCCAGCAGTTTAGAAGAGGGTTCAGGTCGAGAGACCCAGTACTTC
TRBJ2-1 once TRBV2 TRBD1 CATGQDASSYNEQFF TGTGCCACTGGACAGGACGCCAGCTCCTACAATGAGCAGTTCTTC
TRBJ1-3 NA TRBV27 NA CASSKQGSGNTIYF TGTGCCAGCAGTAAACAGGGCTCTGGAAACACCATATATTTT
TRBJ2-3 NA TRBV7-2 NA CASSLASLDTDTQYF TGTGCCAGCAGCTTAGCTAGCCTGGACACAGATACGCAGTATTTT
TRBJ2-1 few TRBV5-1 NA CASSSQVINNEQFF TGCGCCAGCAGCTCGCAGGTCATTAACAATGAGCAGTTCTTC
TRBJ2-1 few TRBV6-5 TRBD2 CASSGTSGSPDEQFF TGTGCCAGCAGTGGTACTAGCGGGAGTCCAGATGAGCAGTTCTTC
TRBJ2-7 few TRBV6-5 NA CASSYATLTRTGIEQYF TGTGCCAGCAGTTACGCGACCCTTACAAGAACAGGGATCGAGCAGTACTTC
TRBJ2-5 few TRBV4-1 NA CASSQENQQETQYF TGCGCCAGCAGCCAAGAAAACCAACAGGAGACCCAGTACTTC
TRBJ1-5 NA TRBV10-3 TRBD1 CAISLTGDHNQPQHF TGTGCCATCAGCCTAACAGGGGACCACAATCAGCCCCAGCATTTT
TRBJ1-2 NA TRBV27 NA CASSLARFGRGYTF TGTGCCAGCAGTTTAGCCCGGTTTGGCCGCGGCTACACCTTC
TRBJ1-5 NA TRBV6-1 NA CASSFTGPNQPQHF TGTGCCAGCAGTTTTACAGGACCCAATCAGCCCCAGCATTTT
TRBJ2-3 NA TRBV20-1 NA CSASYRASTPDASTDTQYF TGCAGTGCTAGTTATAGGGCTAGCACCCCGGATGCTAGCACAGATACGCAGTATTTT
TRBJ2-1 few TRBV28 NA CASSFKLTNEQFF TGTGCCAGCAGTTTCAAACTAACCAATGAGCAGTTCTTC
TRBJ2-7 NA TRBV6-2/TRBV6-3 NA CASSYVLSRASYEQYF TGTGCCAGCAGTTACGTCTTAAGCCGCGCATCCTACGAGCAGTACTTC
TRBJ1-2 few TRBV27 TRBD1 CASSPMQGAYYGYTF TGTGCCAGCAGTCCTATGCAGGGGGCTTACTATGGCTACACCTTC
TRBJ2-1 few TRBV20-1 NA CSALSTSSYNEQFF TGCAGTGCCCTGAGCACGAGCTCCTACAATGAGCAGTTCTTC
TRBJ2-7 NA TRBV20-1 TRBD1 CSAREGFRGTGIACEQYF TGCAGTGCTAGAGAAGGGTTTCGGGGGACAGGAATAGCCTGCGAGCAGTACTTC
TRBJ2-7 few TRBV5-1 NA CASSSEPGSSYNEQYF TGCGCCAGCAGCTCCGAACCGGGGAGCTCCTACAATGAGCAGTACTTC
TRBJ2-1 few TRBV4-1 TRBD2 CASSLAGGPDYNEQFF TGCGCCAGCAGCCTAGCGGGGGGGCCGGATTACAATGAGCAGTTCTTC
TRBJ1-2 NA TRBV4-3 NA CASSQMDGIYGYTF TGCGCCAGCAGCCAAATGGACGGGATTTATGGCTACACCTTC
TRBJ2-1 few TRBV4-3 NA CASSQGAGTFLNEQFF TGCGCCAGCAGCCAAGGCGCAGGGACTTTCCTTAATGAGCAGTTCTTC
TRBJ1-1 NA TRBV7-2 NA CASSAQDELVTEAFF TGTGCCAGCAGCGCCCAGGATGAGCTGGTCACTGAAGCTTTCTTT